These T cell receptor beta chains were read from a single sample in a study of T cell responses to AZD1222 COVID-19 vaccine. The protocol was immunoSEQ multiplex PCR, while the TCRdb copy is restricted to in-frame clones and leaves out a portion. The sample comprises 150,000 to 200,000 clones, 90% to 95% of which are singletons, and roughly 9.8% rests with the top ten. The input for sequencing was peripheral blood, taken on day 0 of AZD1222 vaccination. The receptors come from an adult in good health. Both conserved end residues are part of each CDR3. D genes are given only for firm matches. Size tells how often a clone was seen (once, few, many) or the class of an expanded clone, and some rows leave it out.

- - TRBJ1-1 TRBV11-1 TGTGCCAGCAGCCAGATCCGGGAAGATGCTTTCTTT CASSQIREDAFF
- TRBD1 TRBJ1-2 TRBV19 TGTGCCAGTAGTGCTCCGGGACAGGCTTCTTATGGCTACACCTTC CASSAPGQASYGYTF
- - TRBJ2-4 TRBV5-6 TGTGCCAGCAGCTTGGGTCCCGGAGGGGCCAAAAACATTCAGTACTTC CASSLGPGGAKNIQYF
- TRBD1 TRBJ1-1 TRBV5-1 TGCGCCAGCAGCTTGGCCGGACAGGGGGCTAGGGCTTTCTTT CASSLAGQGARAFF
- - TRBJ1-5 TRBV4-1 TGCGCCAGCAGCCAAGATAATCAGCCCCAGCATTTT CASSQDNQPQHF
- TRBD2 TRBJ2-1 TRBV11-2 TGTGCCAGCAGCTTAGCCCCCCTAGCGGGAAGAACAGATGAGCAGTTCTTC CASSLAPLAGRTDEQFF
- TRBD2 TRBJ2-7 TRBV20-1 TGCAGTGCTAGTCCCCCGGGACTAGCGCGTGAGCAGTACTTC CSASPPGLAREQYF
- - TRBJ2-7 TRBV6-2/TRBV6-3 TGTGCCAGCAGTTACCGACAGAACGAGCAGTACTTC CASSYRQNEQYF
- - TRBJ1-4 TRBV28 TGTGCCAGCAGTTTGCCAGGGACTAATGAAAAACTGTTTTTT CASSLPGTNEKLFF
once TRBD1 TRBJ2-7 TRBV11-2 TGTGCCAGCAGCACCGCCGGGACAGGGACCCTGGAGCAGTACTTC CASSTAGTGTLEQYF
once - TRBJ1-1 TRBV18 TGTGCCAGCTCACCTCCCAGAAACACTGAAGCTTTCTTT CASSPPRNTEAFF
- - TRBJ2-7 TRBV30 TGTGCCTGGAGTAATGACTACGAGCAGTACTTC CAWSNDYEQYF
- - TRBJ2-3 TRBV19 TGTGCCAGTAGTATAGTCGTGGGGGCGACGCCCACAGATACGCAGTATTTT CASSIVVGATPTDTQYF
- TRBD2 TRBJ2-1 TRBV6-4 TGTGCCAGCAGTGCGGTGAGCGGGAGTTACAATGAGCAGTTCTTC CASSAVSGSYNEQFF
- - TRBJ1-6 TRBV19 TGTGCCAGTAAACGGGGACGGAGCTCCTATAATTCACCCCTCCACTTT CASKRGRSSYNSPLHF
- TRBD2 TRBJ2-7 TRBV7-2 TGTGCCAGCAGCTCCTCCAGCGGGAGAAGCCGGGAGCAGTACTTC CASSSSSGRSREQYF
- - TRBJ1-2 TRBV3-1/TRBV3-2 TGTGCCAGCAGCCAACGGGCGCGAGGTGATGGCTACACCTTC CASSQRARGDGYTF
- - TRBJ2-5 TRBV28 TGTGCCAGCACCTCGACCCGGACCCCCCAGTACTTC CASTSTRTPQYF
- - TRBJ1-1 TRBV5-1 TGCGCCAGCAGGGGTGGTACTGAAGCTTTCTTT CASRGGTEAFF
- TRBD1 TRBJ2-2 TRBV27 TGTGCCAGCAGGGGACAGGTCCTAATCGGCGGGGAGCTGTTTTTT CASRGQVLIGGELFF
- - TRBJ2-1 TRBV28 TGTGCCAGCAGTTTGGGCGTCAATGAGCAGTTCTTC CASSLGVNEQFF
- TRBD1 TRBJ2-7 TRBV18 TGTGCCAGCTCACCGGGGACAGGGGGAGTCTACGAGCAGTACTTC CASSPGTGGVYEQYF
- - TRBJ1-5 TRBV7-9 TGTGCCAGCAGCAGGAACAATCAGCCCCAGCATTTT CASSRNNQPQHF
- - TRBJ1-1 TRBV15 TGTGCCACCAGCAGAGGTTACACTGAAGCTTTCTTT CATSRGYTEAFF
- - TRBJ2-7 TRBV25-1 TGTGCCAGCAGTGTGACCCGTCGGCCCTACGAGCAGTACTTC CASSVTRRPYEQYF
- TRBD1 TRBJ2-3 TRBV9 TGTGCCAGCAGCGCTACCGGGACAGGGCCCACAGATACGCAGTATTTT CASSATGTGPTDTQYF
- - TRBJ1-1 TRBV20-1 TGCAGTGCTAGTTCTCAGATGAACACTGAAGCTTTCTTT CSASSQMNTEAFF
- TRBD2 TRBJ2-7 TRBV7-2 TGTGCCAGCAGCTTAGATGGGACTAGTCGCGACGAGCAGTACTTC CASSLDGTSRDEQYF
- - TRBJ2-7 TRBV5-4 TGTGCCAGCAGCTTTGCGGGACCCTCCTACGAGCAGTACTTC CASSFAGPSYEQYF
- - TRBJ1-3 TRBV11-2 TGTGCCAGCAGCCGGCCGGACGAATCTGGAAACACCATATATTTT CASSRPDESGNTIYF
- - TRBJ1-2 TRBV30 TGTGCCTGGAGCGCTACAGCCTATGGCTACACCTTC CAWSATAYGYTF
- - TRBJ1-3 TRBV28 TGTGCCAGCAGTTTCTTGGGGAACACCATATATTTT CASSFLGNTIYF
- - TRBJ2-2 TRBV6-5 TGTGCCAGCTCGGAACAGGGGAGGACCGGGGAGCTGTTTTTT CASSEQGRTGELFF
- - TRBJ1-6 TRBV28 TGTGCCAGCAGTTTATTGTCGCATTGGGGGGTGGTGGCTGGTTATAATTCACCCCTCCACTTT CASSLLSHWGVVAGYNSPLHF
- - TRBJ2-7 TRBV25-1 TGTGCCAGCAGTCCAGGGCGCAGCTCCTACGAGCAGTACTTC CASSPGRSSYEQYF
- - TRBJ1-3 TRBV2 TGTGCCAGCAGTGAGCGCCGGACGTACTCTGGAAACACCATATATTTT CASSERRTYSGNTIYF
once - TRBJ2-7 TRBV11-2 TGTGCCAGCAGCTTAGATCCGGCGCGGCAGTACTTC CASSLDPARQYF
- - TRBJ2-7 TRBV5-6 TGTGCCAGCAGCTTCCAGGGCACCTACGAGCAGTACTTC CASSFQGTYEQYF
- - TRBJ1-1 TRBV9 TGTGCCAGCAGCCCTAGACCGGGCTCTGGGACTGAAGCTTTCTTT CASSPRPGSGTEAFF
- - TRBJ1-5 TRBV28 TGTGCCAGCAGTTACACAGGGTTATCTGATCAGCCCCAGCATTTT CASSYTGLSDQPQHF
once - TRBJ1-4 TRBV5-1 TGCGCCAGCAGCTTGCAGGGAACTAATGAAAAACTGTTTTTT CASSLQGTNEKLFF
- - TRBJ2-5 TRBV7-9 TGTGCCAGCAGCTTAGACAGCCAAGAGACCCAGTACTTC CASSLDSQETQYF
- TRBD1 TRBJ1-2 TRBV4-3 TGCGCCAGCAGCCCCGGACAGGGAGCTAACTATGGCTACACCTTC CASSPGQGANYGYTF
- - TRBJ2-7 TRBV11-3 TGTGCCAGCAGCACCCCGGGAAACTCGGGCGAGCAGTACTTC CASSTPGNSGEQYF
- - TRBJ1-1 TRBV29-1 TGCAGCGTTGAGGTCAGTCCTAACACTGAAGCTTTCTTT CSVEVSPNTEAFF
- - TRBJ1-2 TRBV4-2 TGTGCCAGCAGCCAAGTTATGGGAAATGGCTACACCTTC CASSQVMGNGYTF
- - TRBJ2-2 TRBV27 TGTGCCAGCAGTTATGGAGCCTCCACCGGGGAGCTGTTTTTT CASSYGASTGELFF
- - TRBJ1-1 TRBV5-1 TGCGCCAGCAGCGCGACAGAGAACACTGAAGCTTTCTTT CASSATENTEAFF
- - TRBJ1-5 TRBV27 TGTGCCAGCAGCGACGTCGGAGGGGGGGTTCAGCCCCAGCATTTT CASSDVGGGVQPQHF
- TRBD1 TRBJ1-5 TRBV30 TGTGCCTGGGAGACAGGGGGCAATCAGCCCCAGCATTTT CAWETGGNQPQHF
- - TRBJ2-7 TRBV7-7 TGTGCTAGCAGCTACGTGAACGACGTTTTAGCCTACGAGCAGTACTTC CASSYVNDVLAYEQYF
once - TRBJ1-4 TRBV11-2 TGTGCCAGCCGGGCACTCCCTAATGAAAAACTGTTTTTT CASRALPNEKLFF
once - TRBJ1-1 TRBV6-5 TGTGCCAGCATCAATAGGGGCACTGAAGCTTTCTTT CASINRGTEAFF
- - TRBJ2-2 TRBV5-6 TGTGCCAGCAGCGGATACTGGAGATCCACCGGGGAGCTGTTTTTT CASSGYWRSTGELFF